This T cell receptor beta chain originates from a study of identical twins. V was trimmed by 5 bases and J by 4 bases, leaving 15 bases between them. Germline CDR1 DFQATT, CDR2 SNEGSKA (reference sequence). The CDR3 loop spans 13 amino acids. In TCRdb, the 5' RACE reads were re-called with MiXCR into one record per CDR3 protein. There are a few hundred thousand distinct CDR3 sequences in the sample; around a tenth occur only once, and around 3% lies in the top ten. The same data also contributed to another study, on yellow fever vaccine responses in identical twins.

The V gene is TRBV20-1, the J gene TRBJ2-7; the D gene could be TRBD1 or TRBD2 (6 bases each). The TCR originated in a young woman in good health. Sample: PBMCs. DNA of the CDR3: TGCAGTGCTCATGAGGGGGGCGGGTACGAGCAGTACTTC. Protein sequence: CSAHEGGGYEQYF.